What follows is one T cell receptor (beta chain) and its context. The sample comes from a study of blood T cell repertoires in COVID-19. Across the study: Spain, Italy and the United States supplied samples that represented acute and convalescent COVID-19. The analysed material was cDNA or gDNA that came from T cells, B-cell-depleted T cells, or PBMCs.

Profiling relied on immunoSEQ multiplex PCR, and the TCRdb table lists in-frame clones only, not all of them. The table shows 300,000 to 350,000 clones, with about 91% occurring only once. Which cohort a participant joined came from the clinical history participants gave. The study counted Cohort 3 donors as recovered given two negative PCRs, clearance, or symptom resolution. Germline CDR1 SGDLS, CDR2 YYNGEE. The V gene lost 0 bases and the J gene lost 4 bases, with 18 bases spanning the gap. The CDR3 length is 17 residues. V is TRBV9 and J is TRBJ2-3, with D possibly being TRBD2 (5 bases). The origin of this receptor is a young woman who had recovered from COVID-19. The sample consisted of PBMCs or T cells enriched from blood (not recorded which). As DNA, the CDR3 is TGTGCCAGCAGCGTAGCTGAGGGCTACCTCTTATCAGATACGCAGTATTTT. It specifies CASSVAEGYLLSDTQYF.